This T cell receptor beta chain comes out of a study of T-cell reconstitution after alpha-beta-depleted transplantation in children. With respect to this clonotype: As yet, its antigen is unknown.

For TCRbeta, the library was prepared with unique molecular identifiers. MiXCR was run by TCRdb on the PCR reads, yielding one entry per CDR3 protein. This table has about 580,000 distinct CDR3 sequences, 23% appearing once. CDR3 length: 14 residues. From germline, CDR1 is SQVTM and CDR2 ANQGSEA. Trimming removed 0 bases at V and 5 bases at J, with 13 bases between. Findings and limits, study-wide: Surviving recipient cells, namely T cells and thymic progenitors, were the source of high day-60 TCRbeta diversity in some patients. Expanded graft clones numbering several hundred reportedly gave rise to alpha-beta T cells about two months after transplant. When one year had passed after transplant, most T-cell counts and diversity came from newly produced T cells.

The source of this sequence is a boy younger than two who had a stem cell transplant for acute myeloid leukemia, so the T cells may come from the graft donor. The material was PBMCs, mostly from graft donor cells, obtained 360 days after TCRalphabeta/CD19-depleted stem cell transplant. The rearrangement joins TRBV29-1 to TRBJ1-1, with D uncertain. Here the CDR3 reads CSVEDPQIGTEAFF. The CDR3 region has the DNA TGCAGCGTTGAAGATCCGCAAATAGGGACTGAAGCTTTCTTT.